Described below is a single TCR beta chain sequence and its context. The CDR3 is 14 amino acids. V lost 0 bases, J lost 4 bases, and 8 bases lay in between. The germline V gene has CDR1 SGHRS and CDR2 YFSETQ. TCRdb's table, derived via immunoSEQ multiplex PCR, lists solely in-frame clones and lacks some. Of about 130,000 clones detected, less than 85% appear once; the ten largest clones hold 2.5% to 3.5%. This specimen belongs to a study of PD-L1 blockade in urothelial cancer. Study information: Analysis of the blood was performed 3 weeks (second dose) and 6 weeks after treatment start. Typically, measured as a median, blood samples had more than 110,000 T cells.

Described time point: pretreatment peripheral blood. The chain uses TRBV5-1 and TRBJ2-1; D remains unclear. The material was PBMCs, obtained around atezolizumab (anti-PD-L1) treatment. This TCR was sampled from a man between 45 and 60 years old with urothelial cancer. CDR3: CASSLGAPYNEQFF. In nucleotides, the CDR3 is TGCGCCAGCAGCTTGGGCGCCCCATACAATGAGCAGTTCTTC.